The sequence of this T cell receptor beta chain was determined in a study of T cells in women clearing cervical HPV infection. About the study: Case blood was drawn when the lesion was first found; control blood after infection became undetectable.

The germline V gene has CDR1 MNHEY and CDR2 SVGEGT. V was clipped by 5 bases and J by 4 bases, with 12 bases between them. The CDR3 is 14 amino acids. Prevalent HPV16 infections were excluded; only incident single HPV16 infections included. Genomic DNA, averaging about 1,200 ng per sample, yielded TCR beta CDR3 via immunoSEQ. Clones were sequenced by immunoSEQ multiplex PCR, and TCRdb holds only the in-frame ones, with some missing. Here the sample table reports approximately 30,000 clones. In regard to this clone: Coverage ceases 3 residues before the CDR3 finishes, and the germline J gene fills in the end.

This receptor was taken from a woman aged 18 to 75 with a cervical HPV16 infection that either progressed to CIN3+ or cleared (not recorded which). This chain connects TRBV6-2 or TRBV6-3 to TRBJ1-5; D not certain. Material: blood buffy coat. The part of the CDR3 DNA that was read is TGTGCCAGCAGTCTCACCGCGGGTAATCAGCCC. It is translated as CASSLTAGNQP. The whole CDR3 sequence reads CASSLTAGNQPQHF.